One sample yielded the 32 T cell receptor beta chains listed below, sequenced in a study of blood T cell repertoires in COVID-19. Using immunoSEQ multiplex PCR, the repertoire was profiled, and TCRdb retains in-frame clones only, with some absent. Seen here are some 320,000 clones, roughly 89% observed once, and the top ten hold approximately 4.7%. Sequencing was done on a sample of PBMCs or T cells enriched from blood (not recorded which). All receptors derive from a man aged 55 to 70 who had recovered from COVID-19.

The DNA for the CDR3 is TGTGCCAGCAGTCCCAGGGGACAGGGGGTACGTGAAGCTTTCTTT. It is translated as CASSPRGQGVREAFF. This rearrangement joins TRBV28 to TRBJ1-1; 11 bases are a match to TRBD1. CDR3 length equals 15 residues. Per germline, CDR1 MDHEN and CDR2 SYDVKM. The ends lost 5 bases at V and 7 bases at J; junction bases unmatched: 9.

The V call is TRBV3-1 (or the pseudogene TRBV3-2), the J call TRBJ2-2, with 12 bases fitting TRBD2. From germline, CDR1 is LGHDT and CDR2 YNNKEL (reference sequence). V shed 8 bases and J 3 bases; nucleotides not matched to a gene: 7. This CDR3 spans 16 amino acids. The CDR3 DNA follows: TGTGCCAGCGCCGAAACTAGCGGGAGGCACACCGGGGAGCTGTTTTTT. Translated: CASAETSGRHTGELFF.

The chain recombines TRBV9 with TRBJ2-7; 7 bases match TRBD1. Losses at the gene ends were 0 bases for V and 5 bases for J; bases not matched to a gene: 11. From germline, CDR1 is SGDLS and CDR2 YYNGEE. The CDR3 extends over 16 amino acids. The CDR3 loop reads CASSVERGDSGDEQYF. The DNA of the CDR3 is TGTGCCAGCAGCGTAGAGAGAGGGGACAGTGGAGACGAGCAGTACTTC.

About this clone itself: This sample includes further DNA sequences coding for the same CDR3. This chain joins TRBV28 and TRBJ2-6; D call uncertain. Germline V lookup: CDR1 MDHEN, CDR2 SYDVKM. The V gene lost 3 bases and the J gene lost 1 base, with 7 bases spanning the gap. The CDR3 has 15 amino acids. CDR3 amino acids: CASSLVRSGANVLTF. CDR3 in DNA: TGTGCCAGCAGTTTGGTCAGATCTGGGGCCAACGTCCTGACTTTC.

This clone appeared a single time. The V gene is TRBV9, the J gene TRBJ2-7; TRBD2 aligns across 10 bases. CDR1 SGDLS and CDR2 YYNGEE come from the germline V gene. V lost 4 bases, J lost 7 bases, and 14 bases stayed unmatched. The CDR3 loop spans 16 amino acids. The CDR3 spells CASSNSGTSESKEQYF. The DNA for the CDR3 is TGTGCCAGCAGCAACTCCGGGACTAGCGAAAGTAAAGAGCAGTACTTC.

V is TRBV3-1 (or the pseudogene TRBV3-2) and J is TRBJ2-1, with a tentative D call TRBD2 (5 bases). CDR3 size: 15 residues. With 3 bases removed from V and 8 bases from J, the gap between germline ends came to 17 bases. Per germline, CDR1 LGHDT and CDR2 YNNKEL (reference sequence). CDR3 nucleotides: TGTGCCAGCAGCCAGTTGCTAGCCCTATCGGATGAGCAGTTCTTC. Translation gives CASSQLLALSDEQFF.

V and J are TRBV7-9 and TRBJ1-1; weak D call: TRBD1 (6 bases). The V gene's germline CDR1 is SEHNR and CDR2 FQNEAQ (reference sequence). Between the trimmed V and J ends, which lost 4 bases and 1 base, there was a span of 13 bases. The CDR3 runs to 15 residues. CDR3 in DNA: TGTGCCAGCAGCTCACCCTCGACAGGGAACACTGAAGCTTTCTTT. Translating gives CASSSPSTGNTEAFF.

This chain connects TRBV28 to TRBJ1-1, with TRBD1 matching 8 bases. The germline gives CDR1 MDHEN, CDR2 SYDVKM. The CDR3 runs 15 residues. V trimming: 7 bases; J trimming: 1 base; junction bases outside the gene matches: 8. The CDR3 here is CASTSPGTGNTEAFF. In DNA, the CDR3 is TGTGCCAGCACCTCACCCGGGACAGGGAACACTGAAGCTTTCTTT.

The V gene is TRBV7-2, the J gene TRBJ1-2; TRBD1 aligns across 8 bases. J lost 5 bases, V lost 6 bases, and 8 bases had no gene match. The germline gives CDR1 SGHTA, CDR2 FQGNSA. This CDR3 is 14 amino acids long. In nucleotides, the CDR3 is TGTGCCAGCAGACCGAACAGGGGGGGGTATGGCTACACCTTC. Its protein is CASRPNRGGYGYTF.

V usage is TRBV28 and J usage is TRBJ2-1, with D unclear. Per the germline V gene, CDR1 is MDHEN and CDR2 is SYDVKM. The CDR3 extends over 11 amino acids. V was trimmed by 5 bases and J by 4 bases, leaving 3 bases between them. The CDR3 DNA reads TGTGCCAGCAGTCTGTACAATGAGCAGTTCTTC. Translation: CASSLYNEQFF.

CDR3 sequence reads: CASSLGRYEQYF. The CDR3 nucleotides are TGTGCCAGCAGCCTAGGGAGATACGAGCAGTACTTC. The chain couples TRBV7-9 to TRBJ2-7, with D tentatively TRBD2 (5 bases). The CDR3 loop spans 12 amino acids. Germline CDR1 is SEHNR and CDR2 is FQNEAQ (reference sequence). Trimming left V 5 bases short and J 4 bases short, with 9 bases between. Full variable domain (rest looked up from reference TRBV7-9 and TRBJ2-7): DTGVSQNPRHKITKRGQNVTFRCDPISEHNRLYWYRQTLGQGPEFLTYFQNEAQLEKSRLLSDRFSAERPKGSFSTLEIQRTEQGDSAMYLCASSLGRYEQYFGPGTRLTVT.

The V gene is TRBV5-1, the J gene TRBJ2-2, with 7 bases matching TRBD2. Germline CDR1 and CDR2: SGHRS and YFSETQ. CDR3 length: 16 amino acids. Trimming cost V 4 bases and J 3 bases; bases outside gene matches: 9. The CDR3 coding sequence is TGCGCCAGCAGCCCAGTCTTTGGGGGGGACACCGGGGAGCTGTTTTTT. This translates into CASSPVFGGDTGELFF. The whole variable domain, filled in from reference TRBV5-1 and TRBJ2-2, reads KAGVTQTPRYLIKTRGQQVTLSCSPISGHRSVSWYQQTPGQGLQFLFEYFSETQRNKGNFPGRFSGRQFSNSRSEMNVSTLELGDSALYLCASSPVFGGDTGELFFGEGSRLTVL.

The CDR3 region is CASSPVADAPYEQYF. CDR3 coding DNA: TGCGCCAGCAGCCCTGTAGCGGATGCCCCCTACGAGCAGTACTTC. The chain is built from TRBV4-3 and TRBJ2-7, with D possibly being TRBD2 (6 bases). Germline V gene data show CDR1 as LGHNA and CDR2 as YSLEER. V was cut by 4 bases and J by 2 bases, with 15 bases left in between. This CDR3 contains 15 residues.

The V and J genes are TRBV19 and TRBJ2-2; D is possibly TRBD2 (5 bases). The CDR3 runs 16 residues. Germline V gene sequence: CDR1 LNHDA, CDR2 SQIVND (reference sequence). The V end lost 3 bases, the J end lost 9 bases, and 20 bases lay between the germline ends. The CDR3 coding sequence is TGTGCCAGTAGTATCGGGGATTTATCAACGGGAAGGGAGCTGTTTTTT. This codes for CASSIGDLSTGRELFF.

This clone came up a few times. The genes are TRBV28 and TRBJ1-3, with 7 bases identical to TRBD1. The CDR3 runs 16 residues. CDR1 MDHEN and CDR2 SYDVKM come from the germline V gene. V lost 7 bases, J lost 2 bases, and 11 bases stayed unmatched. Here the CDR3 DNA reads TGTGCCAGCACTCTGCTGGAGAGGGGGCCTGGAAACACCATATATTTT. The encoded protein is CASTLLERGPGNTIYF.

This clone has a single count. V gene TRBV18 combines with J gene TRBJ2-1; 8 positions agree with TRBD1. The CDR3 is made up of 16 amino acids. Unmatched junction bases numbered 16, after V lost 6 bases and J lost 9 bases. Per germline, CDR1 KGHSH and CDR2 LQKENI. The CDR3 reads CASSEVPRTGSLEQFF. As DNA, the CDR3 is TGTGCCAGCTCTGAGGTACCGAGGACAGGGAGCCTTGAGCAGTTCTTC.

The J gene is TRBJ2-7, the V gene TRBV10-1, with 7 positions matching TRBD1. V shed 0 bases, J shed 6 bases, and the junction held 8 bases outside the gene matches. The germline gives CDR1 WNHNN, CDR2 SYGVQD (reference sequence). The CDR3 spans 15 residues. CDR3 DNA sequence: TGCGCCAGCAGTGAGTCAGCGACAGGGAACCCCGAGCAGTACTTC. This codes for CASSESATGNPEQYF.

The chain has TRBV7-2 and TRBJ2-1; D is uncertain. V dropped 5 bases and J dropped 0 bases, with 11 bases sitting between them. This CDR3 contains 15 residues. Germline CDR1 SGHTA, CDR2 FQGNSA. CDR3 DNA sequence: TGTGCCAGCAGCGAAAGCGTAAACTCCTACAATGAGCAGTTCTTC. Translating gives CASSESVNSYNEQFF.

The rearrangement uses TRBV4-1 and TRBJ1-2; D is possibly TRBD1 (5 bases). CDR1 and CDR2 (germline): MGHRA, YSYEKL. V was shortened by 1 base and J by 2 bases, with 11 bases between the two germline ends. The CDR3 consists of 15 residues. The DNA for the CDR3 is TGCGCCAGCAGCCAAGTTTCAGGGAGGAACTATGGCTACACCTTC. It specifies CASSQVSGRNYGYTF.

J is TRBJ2-7 and V is TRBV19; no clear D. The CDR3 is 15 residues long. Trimming took 7 bases from V and 4 from J, leaving 20 bases between them. The V gene's germline CDR1 is LNHDA and CDR2 SQIVND (reference sequence). The CDR3, as DNA: TGTGCCAGTAACCCGCTATTCCGGTTCCGATACGAGCAGTACTTC. Protein sequence: CASNPLFRFRYEQYF.

The chain couples TRBV19 to TRBJ1-2; no clear D. This CDR3 is built from 14 residues. CDR1 and CDR2 from the germline V gene are LNHDA and SQIVND (reference sequence). V lost 3 bases and J lost 4, with 12 bases in between. The CDR3 nucleotides are TGTGCCAGTAGTATGGCCGGGGTTCCCTATGGCTACACCTTC. It is translated as CASSMAGVPYGYTF. The variable domain in full, completed from reference TRBV19 and TRBJ1-2, reads DGGITQSPKYLFRKEGQNVTLSCEQNLNHDAMYWYRQDPGQGLRLIYYSQIVNDFQKGDIAEGYSVSREKKESFPLTVTSAQKNPTAFYLCASSMAGVPYGYTFGSGTRLTVV.

The gene calls are TRBV9 and TRBJ1-4, with D unclear. The germline V and J ends were trimmed by 4 bases and 3 bases, with 10 bases remaining between them. CDR1 SGDLS and CDR2 YYNGEE come from the germline V gene. The CDR3 is 14 amino acids. The DNA of the CDR3 is TGTGCCAGCAGCATAACGGGAGCTAATGAAAAACTGTTTTTT. It specifies CASSITGANEKLFF.

This chain connects TRBV18 to TRBJ1-1; 9 bases fit TRBD1. The CDR3 has 14 residues. The V gene end was trimmed by 3 bases and the J gene end by 5 bases; junction bases not matched to a gene: 4. Germline loops: CDR1 KGHSH, CDR2 LQKENI. The CDR3, as DNA: TGTGCCAGCTCACCCACACAGGGGGCGACTGAAGCTTTCTTT. Translation: CASSPTQGATEAFF. The full variable domain, rest sourced from reference TRBV18 and TRBJ1-1, is NAGVMQNPRHLVRRRGQEARLRCSPMKGHSHVYWYRQLPEEGLKFMVYLQKENIIDESGMPKERFSAEFPKEGPSILRIQQVVRGDSAAYFCASSPTQGATEAFFGQGTRLTVV.

CDR3 DNA sequence: TGTGCCACCAGTGATTTGAGGAGTTACAATGAGCAGTTCTTC. Protein sequence: CATSDLRSYNEQFF. The chain links TRBV24-1 to TRBJ2-1; D not certain. CDR1 and CDR2 from the germline V gene are KGHDR and SFDVKD. The CDR3 totals 14 residues. The V gene lost 0 bases and the J gene lost 4 bases, with 6 bases spanning the gap.

The gene calls are TRBV27 and TRBJ2-7; D uncertain. V was trimmed by 0 bases and J by 3 bases, leaving 6 bases between them. Germline CDR1 is MNHEY and CDR2 is SMNVEV (reference sequence). The CDR3 length is 13 residues. This CDR3 reads CASSLSALYEQYF. The CDR3 DNA reads as TGTGCCAGCAGTTTATCGGCCCTCTACGAGCAGTACTTC.

This chain connects TRBV11-2 to TRBJ2-1, with TRBD1 matching 8 bases. Trimming at V came to 2 bases and at J to 5 bases, leaving 2 bases not matched to a gene. This CDR3 comprises 14 residues. CDR1 SGHAT and CDR2 FQNNGV come from the germline V gene. Here the CDR3 reads CASSLNRGNNEQFF. The CDR3 nucleotides read TGTGCCAGCAGCTTAAACAGGGGGAACAATGAGCAGTTCTTC.

DNA of the CDR3: TGTGCCAGCAGCCCATCGCCCGGGACAGGGAACACCGGGGAGCTGTTTTTT. The encoded protein is CASSPSPGTGNTGELFF. The J gene is TRBJ2-2, the V gene TRBV7-3, with TRBD1 matching 8 bases. CDR1 SGHTA and CDR2 FQGTGA come from the germline V gene. This CDR3 has 17 amino acids. V lost 5 bases and J lost 1; bases outside the gene matches: 9.

The rearrangement joins TRBV3-1 (or the pseudogene TRBV3-2) to TRBJ1-3, with TRBD1 as a possible D gene (5 bases). CDR3 size: 14 residues. The V and J ends lost 2 bases and 3 bases respectively, with 8 bases between them. Germline V gives CDR1 LGHDT, CDR2 YNNKEL (reference sequence). In DNA, the CDR3 is TGTGCCAGCAGCCAACAACAGGTTGGAAACACCATATATTTT. Protein sequence: CASSQQQVGNTIYF.

The gene calls are TRBV19 and TRBJ2-5; a possible D gene is TRBD1 (5 bases). CDR3 size: 18 residues. CDR1 is LNHDA, CDR2 SQIVND, per germline (reference sequence). V lost 4 bases to trimming and J lost 7 bases, with 28 bases between them. The CDR3 is CASSKPRRGRTTPGTQYF. The CDR3 nucleotides read TGTGCCAGTAGTAAACCCCGAAGGGGCCGAACGACTCCAGGGACCCAGTACTTC.

The V and J genes are TRBV3-1 (or the pseudogene TRBV3-2) and TRBJ1-3, with D uncertain. V lost 1 base, J lost 4 bases, and 5 bases lay in between. Germline CDR1 LGHDT, CDR2 YNNKEL (reference sequence). The CDR3 spans 13 residues. CDR3 in amino acids: CASSQGRGNTIYF. CDR3 bases: TGTGCCAGCAGCCAAGGTCGGGGAAACACCATATATTTT.

The chain uses TRBV3-1 (or the pseudogene TRBV3-2) and TRBJ1-5, with 7 bases aligning to TRBD1. This CDR3 region has 13 residues. Germline V gene sequence: CDR1 LGHDT, CDR2 YNNKEL (reference sequence). Losses at the gene ends were 3 bases for V and 6 bases for J; bases not matched to a gene: 2. CDR3 DNA: TGTGCCAGCAGCCATGACAGGGTTCAGCCCCAGCATTTT. This encodes CASSHDRVQPQHF.

The J gene is TRBJ1-1, the V gene TRBV29-1; TRBD1 is a possible D gene (5 bases). There are 17 residues in the CDR3. CDR1 and CDR2 (germline): SQVTM, ANQGSEA. V lost 5 bases and J 1 base, leaving 23 bases between the germline ends. The CDR3 loop is CSVLGYDSSVSNTEAFF. The CDR3 nucleotides read TGCAGCGTTTTGGGCTATGACAGCTCAGTTTCGAACACTGAAGCTTTCTTT.